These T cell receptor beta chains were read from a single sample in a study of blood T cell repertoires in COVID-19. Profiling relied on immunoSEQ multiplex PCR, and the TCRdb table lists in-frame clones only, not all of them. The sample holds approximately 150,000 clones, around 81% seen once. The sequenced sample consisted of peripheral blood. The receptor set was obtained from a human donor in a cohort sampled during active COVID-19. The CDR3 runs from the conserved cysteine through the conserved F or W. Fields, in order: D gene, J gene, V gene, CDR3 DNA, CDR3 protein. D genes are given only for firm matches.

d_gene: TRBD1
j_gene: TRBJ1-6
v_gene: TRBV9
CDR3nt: TGTGCCAGCAGCACCGCAGGGGGAAATTCACCCCTCCACTTT
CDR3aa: CASSTAGGNSPLHF

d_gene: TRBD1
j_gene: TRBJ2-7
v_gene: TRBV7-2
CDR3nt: TGTGCCAGCAGCTATACGACAGGGCCTACCTACGAGCAGTACTTC
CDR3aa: CASSYTTGPTYEQYF

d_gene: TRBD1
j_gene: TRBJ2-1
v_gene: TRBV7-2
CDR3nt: TGTGCCAGCAAAGGACAGGGTTTTATCAATGAGCAGTTCTTC
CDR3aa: CASKGQGFINEQFF

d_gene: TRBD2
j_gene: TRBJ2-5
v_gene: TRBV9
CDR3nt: TGTGCCAGCAGCCGTGGACTAGCGGTGTACCAAGAGACCCAGTACTTC
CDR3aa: CASSRGLAVYQETQYF

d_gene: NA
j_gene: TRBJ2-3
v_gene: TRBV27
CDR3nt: TGTGCCAGCAGTTTAGGGCTAGCTGGGGGGGATACGCAGTATTTT
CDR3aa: CASSLGLAGGDTQYF

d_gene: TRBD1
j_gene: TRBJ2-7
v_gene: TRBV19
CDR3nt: TGTGCCAGTAGTATGGACAGGACGCGGTACGAGCAGTACTTC
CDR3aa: CASSMDRTRYEQYF

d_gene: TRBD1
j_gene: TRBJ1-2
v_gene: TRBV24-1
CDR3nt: TGTGCCACCAGTGACGGACAGGGGACTAACTATGGCTACACCTTC
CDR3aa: CATSDGQGTNYGYTF

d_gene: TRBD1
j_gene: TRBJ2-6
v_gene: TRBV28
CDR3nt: TGTGCCAGCAGTTTCCAGGGGGCAGACTCTGGGGCCAACGTCCTGACTTTC
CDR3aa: CASSFQGADSGANVLTF

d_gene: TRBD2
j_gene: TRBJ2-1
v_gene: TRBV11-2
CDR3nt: TGTGCCAGCAGCCTCACTAGCGGGAACTACAATGAGCAGTTCTTC
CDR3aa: CASSLTSGNYNEQFF

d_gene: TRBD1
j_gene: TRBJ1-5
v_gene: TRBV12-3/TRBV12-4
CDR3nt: TGTGCCAGCAGTTTTAGGGGGCATCAGCCCCAGCATTTT
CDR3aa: CASSFRGHQPQHF

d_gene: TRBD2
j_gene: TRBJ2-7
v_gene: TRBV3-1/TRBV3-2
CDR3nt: TGTGCCAGCAGCCAAGATTTCCCTAGCGGGACCCCTCACTGCGAGCAGTACTTC
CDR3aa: CASSQDFPSGTPHCEQYF

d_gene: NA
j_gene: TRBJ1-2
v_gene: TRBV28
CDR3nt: TGTGCCAGCAGTTTAGGGCAGGGGACTAACTATGGCTACACCTTC
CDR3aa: CASSLGQGTNYGYTF

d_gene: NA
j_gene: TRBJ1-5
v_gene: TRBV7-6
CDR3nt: TGTGCCAGCAGCTTATATGACAGTGCCTCGGGTCAGCCCCAGCATTTT
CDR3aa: CASSLYDSASGQPQHF

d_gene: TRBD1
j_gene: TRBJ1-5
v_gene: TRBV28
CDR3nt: TGTGCCAGCAGTGGCGGACCCGGGACAGCTTACAATCAGCCCCAGCATTTT
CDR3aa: CASSGGPGTAYNQPQHF